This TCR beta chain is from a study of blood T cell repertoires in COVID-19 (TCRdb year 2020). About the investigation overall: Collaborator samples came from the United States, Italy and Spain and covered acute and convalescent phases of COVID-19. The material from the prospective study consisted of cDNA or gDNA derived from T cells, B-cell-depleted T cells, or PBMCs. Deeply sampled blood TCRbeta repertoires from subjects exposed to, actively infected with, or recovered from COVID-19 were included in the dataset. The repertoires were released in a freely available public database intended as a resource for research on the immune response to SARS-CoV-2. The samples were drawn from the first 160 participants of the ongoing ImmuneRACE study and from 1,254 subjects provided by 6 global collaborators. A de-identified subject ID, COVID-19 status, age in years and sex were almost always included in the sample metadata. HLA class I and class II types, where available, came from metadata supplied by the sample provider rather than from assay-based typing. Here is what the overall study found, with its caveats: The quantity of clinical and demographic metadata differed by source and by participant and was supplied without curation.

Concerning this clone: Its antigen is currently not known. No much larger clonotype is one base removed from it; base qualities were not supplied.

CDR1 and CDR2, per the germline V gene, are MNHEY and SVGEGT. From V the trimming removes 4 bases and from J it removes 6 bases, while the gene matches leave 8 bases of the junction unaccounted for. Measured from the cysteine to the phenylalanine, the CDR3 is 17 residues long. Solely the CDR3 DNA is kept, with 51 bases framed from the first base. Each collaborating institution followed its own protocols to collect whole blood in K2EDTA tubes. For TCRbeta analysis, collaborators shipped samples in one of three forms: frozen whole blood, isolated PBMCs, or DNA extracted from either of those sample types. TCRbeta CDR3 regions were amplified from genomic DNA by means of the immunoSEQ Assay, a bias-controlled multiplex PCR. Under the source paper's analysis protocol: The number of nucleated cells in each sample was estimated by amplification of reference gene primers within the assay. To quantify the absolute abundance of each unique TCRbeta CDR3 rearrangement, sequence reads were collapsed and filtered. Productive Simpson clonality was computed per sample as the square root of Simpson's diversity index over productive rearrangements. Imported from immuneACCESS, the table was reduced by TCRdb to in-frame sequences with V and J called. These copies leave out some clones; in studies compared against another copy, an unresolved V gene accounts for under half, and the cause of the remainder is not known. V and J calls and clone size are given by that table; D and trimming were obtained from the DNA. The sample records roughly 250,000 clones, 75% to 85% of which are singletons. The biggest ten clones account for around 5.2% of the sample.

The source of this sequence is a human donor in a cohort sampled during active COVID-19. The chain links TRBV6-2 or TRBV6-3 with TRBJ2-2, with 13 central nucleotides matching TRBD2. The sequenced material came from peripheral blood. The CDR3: CASSFATSGRSAGELFF. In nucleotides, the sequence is TGTGCCAGCAGTTTCGCGACTAGCGGGAGGTCGGCCGGGGAGCTGTTTTTT.